The subject of this entry is one T cell receptor beta chain. Authors' processing steps: It was from reference gene primer amplification that nucleated cell counts were estimated. Data came from immunoSEQ multiplex PCR; TCRdb stores just in-frame clones and leaves some out. Clone size and the V and J calls come from that table; the DNA yielded D and trimming. The table has under 350,000 clones, over 75% seen once; the top ten hold approximately 12%. Trimming took off 7 bases at V and 7 bases at J, with 20 bases between the two ends. CDR3 length: 16 amino acids. Germline CDR1 and CDR2: MGHDK and SYGVNS. The sample belongs to a study of blood T cell repertoires in COVID-19. As for the study in general: The United States, Italy and Spain supplied acute and convalescent COVID-19 samples. T cells, B-cell-depleted T cells, or PBMCs supplied cDNA or gDNA.

The chain joins TRBV25-1 to TRBJ1-6; no clear D gene. This receptor was identified in a human donor in a cohort sampled during active COVID-19. The sequenced sample was peripheral blood. CDR3 sequence: CASTPRSSSENSPLHF. CDR3 sequence (DNA): TGTGCCAGCACCCCGAGGTCAAGCAGTGAAAATTCACCCCTCCACTTT.